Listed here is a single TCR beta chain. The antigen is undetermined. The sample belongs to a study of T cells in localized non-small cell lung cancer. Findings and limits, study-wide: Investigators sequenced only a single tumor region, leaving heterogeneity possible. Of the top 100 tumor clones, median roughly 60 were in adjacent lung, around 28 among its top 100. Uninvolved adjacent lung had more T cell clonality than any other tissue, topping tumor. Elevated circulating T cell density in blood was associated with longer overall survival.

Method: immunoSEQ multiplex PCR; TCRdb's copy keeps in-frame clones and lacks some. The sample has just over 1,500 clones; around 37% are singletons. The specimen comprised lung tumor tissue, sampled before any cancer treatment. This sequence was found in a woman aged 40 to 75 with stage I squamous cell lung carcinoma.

The CDR3 bases are TGTGCCAGCAGCGTAGTCCCCTCTGGAAACACCATATATTTT. Its translation: CASSVVPSGNTIYF. This chain uses TRBV9 with TRBJ1-3, with D hard to call. Germline V CDR1 and CDR2: SGDLS, YYNGEE. V lost 0 bases to trimming and J lost 0 bases, with 4 bases between them. There are 14 residues in the CDR3.